The sequence of this T cell receptor beta chain was determined in a study of blood T cell repertoires in COVID-19. V lost 6 bases and J 0 bases, leaving 8 bases between the germline ends. The CDR3 runs to 14 residues. Germline CDR1 SGHNT, CDR2 YENEEA. How the authors handled the data: Cell counts per sample came from amplifying reference gene primers. The repertoire was sequenced with immunoSEQ multiplex PCR; TCRdb's copy has only in-frame clones and lacks some. V, J and clone size are those of that table, while D and trimming were read from the DNA. The data show 20,000 to 30,000 clones, around 87% seen once.

The chain has TRBV11-3 and TRBJ2-2; the D gene is possibly TRBD2 (5 bases). The source of this sequence is a woman in her sixties or seventies with active COVID-19. Material for sequencing was peripheral blood. CDR3 coding DNA: TGTGCCAGCAGGTCCGGGGCGAACACCGGGGAGCTGTTTTTT. This encodes CASRSGANTGELFF.